This T cell receptor beta chain originates from a study of blood T cell repertoires in COVID-19. V was clipped by 1 base and J by 5 bases; unmatched bases: 6. The germline CDR1 and CDR2 sequences are SGHRS and YFSETQ. This CDR3 has 15 residues. Categorization into cohorts depended on clinical history that participants reported. This clone was picked up a small number of times. Assay used: immunoSEQ multiplex PCR; TCRdb lists only in-frame clones, some missing. Of more than 150,000 clones in the sample, roughly 90% were seen once. This clonotype originated in a woman in her 30s who had recovered from COVID-19. This chain joins TRBV5-1 and TRBJ2-7, with 10 bases that match TRBD2. Material for sequencing was PBMCs or T cells enriched from blood (not recorded which). The CDR3 coding sequence is TGCGCCAGCAGCTTGTTGAGCGGGGGGGCGAACGAGCAGTACTTC. Translated, it gives CASSLLSGGANEQYF.